Shown below are 5 T cell receptor beta chains from a single sample sequenced in a study of response to subunit inactivated influenza vaccine. TCRdb re-derived calls from the RT-PCR reads in MiXCR, one entry per CDR3 protein. The table includes about 480,000 distinct CDR3 sequences, about a tenth detected once. The sequenced sample was PBMCs from blood, obtained 40 to 50 days after vaccination. These receptors came from a man in his fifties or sixties who received an inactivated influenza vaccine.

CDR3 amino acids: CASSISGFYNEQFF. The CDR3 DNA reads as TGTGCCAGCAGCATATCCGGGTTCTACAATGAGCAGTTCTTC. This sequence joins TRBV7-9 and TRBJ2-1, with no clear D. V was trimmed by 5 bases and J by 3 bases, leaving 11 bases between them. Germline assignment: CDR1 SEHNR and CDR2 FQNEAQ (reference sequence). The CDR3 has 14 residues.

At least ten counts were recorded for this clonotype. The junction shows a germline mismatch at one end, possibly a read error. V and J are TRBV12-3 or TRBV12-4 and TRBJ1-2, with D possibly TRBD1 on 6 matching bases. There are 11 residues in the CDR3. The CDR3 sequence is CASSIAQGYTF. CDR3 sequence (DNA): TGTGCCAGCAGTATAGCACAGGGATACACCTTC.

This clonotype was detected only a few times. The chain has TRBV20-1 and TRBJ2-3; D is unresolved. Looked up from germline, CDR1 is DFQATT and CDR2 is SNEGSKA (reference sequence). V dropped 4 bases and J dropped 2 bases, with 10 bases sitting between them. CDR3 length equals 13 residues. CDR3 sequence: CSATHVVTDTQYF. Written as DNA, the CDR3 is TGCAGTGCTACCCACGTGGTCACAGATACGCAGTATTTT.

This clonotype was counted many times. The chain uses TRBV6-5 and TRBJ2-5; either TRBD1 or TRBD2 may fit D (5 bases each). Deletions cut 0 bases from V and 0 bases from J, with 5 bases between. CDR1 is MNHEY and CDR2 is SVGAGI in the germline V gene. The CDR3 loop spans 14 amino acids. The CDR3 loop is CASSYSGDQETQYF. CDR3 coding DNA: TGTGCCAGCAGTTACTCGGGGGACCAAGAGACCCAGTACTTC.

This clonotype was seen ten or more times. The rearrangement joins TRBV24-1 to TRBJ1-5; 9 bases agree with TRBD1. Germline trimming cut 1 base from V and 5 bases from J; bases unmatched to any gene: 8. The CDR3 has 17 residues. Germline loops: CDR1 KGHDR, CDR2 SFDVKD. The CDR3 is CATSDFPRTGDDQPQHF. CDR3 coding DNA: TGTGCCACCAGTGATTTCCCACGGACAGGGGATGATCAGCCCCAGCATTTT.